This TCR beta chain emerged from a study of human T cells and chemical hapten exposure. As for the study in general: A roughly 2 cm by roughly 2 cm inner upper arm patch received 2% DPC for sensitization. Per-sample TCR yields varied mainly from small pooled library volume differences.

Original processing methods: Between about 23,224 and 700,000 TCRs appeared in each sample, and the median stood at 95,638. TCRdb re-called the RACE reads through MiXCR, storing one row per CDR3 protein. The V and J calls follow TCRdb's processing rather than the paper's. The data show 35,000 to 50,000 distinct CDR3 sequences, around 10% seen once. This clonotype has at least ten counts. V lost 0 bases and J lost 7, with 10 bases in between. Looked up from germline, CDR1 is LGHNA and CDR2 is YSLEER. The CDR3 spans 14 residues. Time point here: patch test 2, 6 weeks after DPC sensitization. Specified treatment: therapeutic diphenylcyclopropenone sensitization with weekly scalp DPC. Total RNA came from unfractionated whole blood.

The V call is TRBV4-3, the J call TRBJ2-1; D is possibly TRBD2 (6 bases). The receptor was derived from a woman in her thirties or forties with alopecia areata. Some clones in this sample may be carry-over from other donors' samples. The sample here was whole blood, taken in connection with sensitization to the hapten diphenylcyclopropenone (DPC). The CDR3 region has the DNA TGCGCCAGCAGCCAAGAACCGGGACTGAATGAGCAGTTCTTC. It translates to CASSQEPGLNEQFF.